Sequencing of this T cell receptor (beta chain) was carried out in a study of glioma-infiltrating T cells. This CDR3 is 15 amino acids long. Germline V lookup: CDR1 SGHVS, CDR2 FNYEAQ. Trimming left V 5 bases short and J 0 bases short, with 10 bases between. The iRepertoire nested amplicon-rescue multiplex PCR amplified TCR alpha and beta CDR3s from RNA. TCRdb independently ran MiXCR on the multiplex PCR reads; one entry per CDR3 protein. Found here are 100,000 to 150,000 distinct CDR3 sequences, approximately 26% of them singletons; the top ten hold 27%. This chain joins TRBV7-6 and TRBJ1-4, with D unresolved. This sequence was found in a human donor with low-grade glioma or glioblastoma, undergoing nonglioma brain surgery, or in good health (not recorded which). The material sequenced was glioma tissue, nonneoplastic brain tissue, or PBMCs (not recorded which). CDR3 sequence (DNA): TGTGCCAGCAGCACGTCAGTTGCAACTAATGAAAAACTGTTTTTT. Its protein product is CASSTSVATNEKLFF.